These 27 T cell receptor beta chains were all obtained from the same sample, sequenced in a study of Ad26.COV2.S vaccination and SARS-CoV-2 variants. Sequenced by immunoSEQ multiplex PCR; TCRdb stores in-frame clones only, minus some. The sample shows about 350,000 clones, approximately 90% of them seen only once. The sample here was peripheral blood, taken after recovery from COVID-19. The receptors shown here come from a human donor who had recovered from COVID-19.

The V and J genes are TRBV27 and TRBJ2-3; D may match TRBD1 or TRBD2 (5 bases each). V was cut by 3 bases and J by 2 bases, with 18 bases left in between. CDR3 length: 17 amino acids. CDR1 is MNHEY, CDR2 SMNVEV, per germline (reference sequence). DNA for the CDR3: TGTGCCAGCAGTTTCTTGGCGGAACCCGGGGCCACAGATACGCAGTATTTT. Amino acids: CASSFLAEPGATDTQYF.

The chain joins TRBV29-1 to TRBJ1-1; 10 bases line up with TRBD1. Per germline, CDR1 SQVTM and CDR2 ANQGSEA. This CDR3 comprises 12 residues. The J segment lost 4 bases and the V segment lost 7 bases, leaving 3 bases of the junction unmatched. CDR3 nucleotides: TGCAGCGCAGGGACAGGGGTCACTGAAGCTTTCTTT. This translates into CSAGTGVTEAFF. The full variable domain, completed using reference TRBV29-1 and TRBJ1-1, is SAVISQKPSRDICQRGTSLTIQCQVDSQVTMMFWYRQQPGQSLTLIATANQGSEATYESGFVIDKFPISRPNLTFSTLTVSNMSPEDSSIYLCSAGTGVTEAFFGQGTRLTVV.

The chain couples TRBV10-3 to TRBJ1-1, with a tentative D call TRBD1 (6 bases). V gave up 4 bases and J gave up 6 bases, with 12 bases separating them. The germline V gene has CDR1 ENHRY and CDR2 SYGVKD. The CDR3 sequence is 13 residues long. As DNA, the CDR3 is TGTGCCATCAGTGGGGGCAGGGGACCTGAAGCTTTCTTT. Its protein product is CAISGGRGPEAFF.

The chain carries TRBV12-3 or TRBV12-4 and TRBJ2-7, with D tentatively TRBD1 or TRBD2 (5 bases each). The V end lost 5 bases, the J end lost 5 bases, and 13 bases lay between the germline ends. The CDR3 has 13 residues. The CDR3 nucleotides are TGTGCCAGCAGTATCTCAGGGACCAACGAGCAGTACTTC. This sequence encodes CASSISGTNEQYF.

J is TRBJ2-7 and V is TRBV3-1 (or the pseudogene TRBV3-2); D remains unclear. Per the germline V gene, CDR1 is LGHDT and CDR2 is YNNKEL (reference sequence). Trimming cost V 0 bases and J 2 bases, with 2 bases left between them. The CDR3 has 12 amino acids. CDR3 sequence (DNA): TGTGCCAGCAGCCAAGATCCCTACGAGCAGTACTTC. Protein sequence: CASSQDPYEQYF.

The rearrangement uses TRBV14 and TRBJ2-5; D not certain. V lost 2 bases and J 4 bases, leaving 5 bases between the germline ends. Per the germline V gene, CDR1 is SGHDN and CDR2 is FVKESK. The length of the CDR3 is 12 residues. Here the CDR3 DNA reads TGTGCCAGCAGCCAACTAGGAGAGACCCAGTACTTC. Amino acid sequence: CASSQLGETQYF.

The V and J genes are TRBV5-5 and TRBJ1-5, with 8 positions matching TRBD1. Trimming cost V 4 bases and J 0 bases; bases outside gene matches: 12. Germline V gene data show CDR1 as SGHKS and CDR2 as YYEKEE (reference sequence). This CDR3 is 18 amino acids long. CDR3 sequence reads: CASSGDRGRGTSNQPQHF. The CDR3 bases are TGTGCCAGCAGCGGCGACAGGGGCCGTGGGACTAGCAATCAGCCCCAGCATTTT.

The J gene is TRBJ2-1, the V gene TRBV5-6, with a possible D match to TRBD1 (5 bases). This CDR3 has 16 residues. Germline-derived CDR1 and CDR2 are SGHDT and YYEEEE. V lost 1 base and J lost 0, with 11 bases in between. DNA of the CDR3: TGTGCCAGCAGCTTGAATAAAGGGGCCTCCTACAATGAGCAGTTCTTC. This gives the protein CASSLNKGASYNEQFF.

In regard to this clone: The junction departs from germline at one end; a sequencing error may be responsible. Here the CDR3 DNA reads TGTGCCAGCAGTTTAGAGTGGGCGGCTAATGAAAAACTGTTTTTT. Translating gives CASSLEWAANEKLFF. This chain connects TRBV7-9 to TRBJ1-4, with D hard to call. This CDR3 spans 15 amino acids. The germline CDR1 and CDR2 sequences are SEHNR and FQNEAQ (reference sequence).

The CDR3 DNA is TGTGCCAGCACCCCGGACGGGAACACTGAAGCTTTCTTT. Translation gives CASTPDGNTEAFF. The chain combines TRBV12-3 or TRBV12-4 with TRBJ1-1; D is undetermined. This CDR3 region has 13 residues. V was pared by 7 bases and J by 1 base, with 10 bases between.

The chain links TRBV18 to TRBJ1-6, with 9 bases that match TRBD1. The ends lost 6 bases at V and 8 bases at J; junction bases unmatched: 8. The CDR3 is 15 residues long. The V gene's germline CDR1 is KGHSH and CDR2 LQKENI. The CDR3 region is CASSRGQGVDSPLHF. The CDR3 coding sequence is TGTGCCAGCTCCCGGGGACAGGGTGTGGATTCACCCCTCCACTTT. The full variable domain, with the rest looked up from reference TRBV18 and TRBJ1-6, is NAGVMQNPRHLVRRRGQEARLRCSPMKGHSHVYWYRQLPEEGLKFMVYLQKENIIDESGMPKERFSAEFPKEGPSILRIQQVVRGDSAAYFCASSRGQGVDSPLHFGNGTRLTVT.

The chain has TRBV11-3 and TRBJ2-5; tentative D call: TRBD2 (6 bases). The V and J ends lost 8 bases and 2 bases respectively, with 18 bases between them. Germline CDR1 and CDR2: SGHNT and YENEEA. The CDR3 has 15 residues. The CDR3 region has the DNA TGTGCCAGCTCTGGGGGAGCGGCGGGGCAAGAGACCCAGTACTTC. Its protein is CASSGGAAGQETQYF.

The rearrangement uses TRBV7-3 and TRBJ2-2; weak D call: TRBD1 (7 bases). Germline V gene data show CDR1 as SGHTA and CDR2 as FQGTGA. The CDR3 totals 15 residues. Between the trimmed V and J ends, which lost 5 bases and 5 bases, there was a span of 15 bases. In DNA form, the CDR3 reads TGTGCCAGCAGCACCCGACAGGGAGGTACCGGGGAGCTGTTTTTT. Protein: CASSTRQGGTGELFF.

This chain links TRBV5-4 with TRBJ2-5, with TRBD1 matching 8 bases. The germline CDR1 and CDR2 sequences are SGHNT and YYREEE (reference sequence). The CDR3 sequence is 15 residues long. V trimming: 4 bases; J trimming: 5 bases; junction bases outside the gene matches: 10. Here the CDR3 reads CASSLDRAELETQYF. The CDR3 nucleotides are TGTGCCAGCAGCCTGGACAGGGCGGAGCTGGAGACCCAGTACTTC. Together with reference TRBV5-4 and TRBJ2-5, the CDR3 gives the full variable domain: ETGVTQSPTHLIKTRGQQVTLRCSSQSGHNTVSWYQQALGQGPQFIFQYYREEENGRGNFPPRFSGLQFPNYSSELNVNALELDDSALYLCASSLDRAELETQYFGPGTRLLVL.

The chain links TRBV7-8 to TRBJ1-1, with D possibly matching TRBD1 (6 bases). The germline CDR1 and CDR2 sequences are SGHVS and FQNEAQ. V was shortened by 5 bases and J by 0 bases, with 10 bases between the two germline ends. The CDR3 has 14 residues. DNA for the CDR3: TGTGCCAGCAGCCCCGGACAGATGAACACTGAAGCTTTCTTT. It yields the protein CASSPGQMNTEAFF.

The count of this clone is one. This chain joins TRBV6-5 and TRBJ2-7; 10 nucleotides match TRBD2. The germline V gene encodes CDR1 MNHEY and CDR2 SVGAGI. This CDR3 spans 15 amino acids. Trimming removed 6 bases from V and 0 bases from J; junction bases left unmatched: 5. The CDR3 reads CASRDSGGNSYEQYF. CDR3 in DNA: TGTGCCAGCAGGGATAGCGGGGGGAACTCCTACGAGCAGTACTTC.

The J gene is TRBJ2-5, the V gene TRBV9; D gene uncertain. This CDR3 region has 15 residues. V lost 0 bases to trimming and J lost 5 bases, with 14 bases between them. The germline V gene has CDR1 SGDLS and CDR2 YYNGEE. CDR3 sequence reads: CASSVEVGRMETQYF. CDR3 bases: TGTGCCAGCAGCGTAGAGGTGGGAAGGATGGAGACCCAGTACTTC.

This clone appeared once. V and J are TRBV27 and TRBJ1-4, with TRBD1 matching over 10 bases. Germline V gene lookup returns CDR1 MNHEY and CDR2 SMNVEV (reference sequence). The CDR3 spans 14 residues. V shed 6 bases, J shed 5 bases, and the junction held 3 bases outside the gene matches. The CDR3 protein is CASRPGQGNEKLFF. CDR3 nucleotide sequence: TGTGCCAGCAGACCGGGACAGGGGAATGAAAAACTGTTTTTT.

This CDR3 is CASSSLLRGPGNEQFF. The CDR3 region has the DNA TGTGCCAGCAGTTCCCTCCTCCGGGGGCCCGGCAATGAGCAGTTCTTC. V gene TRBV6-2 or TRBV6-3 combines with J gene TRBJ2-1; either TRBD1 or TRBD2 may fit D (6 bases each). V was cut by 4 bases and J by 6 bases, with 19 bases left in between. The CDR3 loop spans 16 amino acids. The V gene's germline CDR1 is MNHEY and CDR2 SVGEGT.

J is TRBJ2-7 and V is TRBV14; 8 bases agree with TRBD1. Trimming at V came to 3 bases and at J to 3 bases, leaving 10 bases not matched to a gene. This CDR3 is built from 16 residues. The germline CDR1 and CDR2 sequences are SGHDN and FVKESK. The CDR3 protein is CASSHWGRGLIYEQYF. CDR3 sequence (DNA): TGTGCCAGCAGCCATTGGGGCAGGGGGCTAATCTACGAGCAGTACTTC.

V and J are TRBV5-1 and TRBJ2-1; the D call may be TRBD1 or TRBD2 (6 bases each). The CDR3 length is 14 residues. Trimming removed 4 bases from V and 6 bases from J, with 14 bases in between. Looked up from germline, CDR1 is SGHRS and CDR2 is YFSETQ. The CDR3: CASSPWGATNEQFF. In nucleotides, the CDR3 is TGCGCCAGCAGCCCGTGGGGGGCCACCAATGAGCAGTTCTTC. Looking up the rest from reference TRBV5-1 and TRBJ2-1 gives the full variable domain: KAGVTQTPRYLIKTRGQQVTLSCSPISGHRSVSWYQQTPGQGLQFLFEYFSETQRNKGNFPGRFSGRQFSNSRSEMNVSTLELGDSALYLCASSPWGATNEQFFGPGTRLTVL.

This chain joins TRBV5-6 and TRBJ1-5; possibly TRBD1 for D (6 bases). CDR1 and CDR2 from the germline V gene are SGHDT and YYEEEE. The V and J ends lost 4 bases and 0 bases respectively, with 8 bases between them. This CDR3 spans 14 amino acids. The CDR3 coding sequence is TGTGCCAGCAGCCCGGGACATAGCAATCAGCCCCAGCATTTT. As protein: CASSPGHSNQPQHF.

The J gene is TRBJ2-7, the V gene TRBV29-1; D remains unclear. Germline V lookup: CDR1 SQVTM, CDR2 ANQGSEA. The CDR3 contains 13 residues. The V gene lost 3 bases and the J gene lost 0 bases, with 9 bases spanning the gap. The CDR3 is CSVEWGTSYEQYF. DNA of the CDR3: TGCAGCGTTGAGTGGGGAACCTCCTACGAGCAGTACTTC.

The rearrangement joins TRBV5-4 to TRBJ2-1; no reliable D call. The germline V gene has CDR1 SGHNT and CDR2 YYREEE (reference sequence). Trimming removed 0 bases from V and 4 bases from J, with 11 bases in between. The CDR3 is 15 amino acids. DNA for the CDR3: TGTGCCAGCAGCTTGGAGGCCATAGCATACAATGAGCAGTTCTTC. As protein: CASSLEAIAYNEQFF. Based on the CDR3 plus reference TRBV5-4 and TRBJ2-1, the full variable domain is ETGVTQSPTHLIKTRGQQVTLRCSSQSGHNTVSWYQQALGQGPQFIFQYYREEENGRGNFPPRFSGLQFPNYSSELNVNALELDDSALYLCASSLEAIAYNEQFFGPGTRLTVL.

V and J are TRBV2 and TRBJ2-3; 9 nucleotides agree with TRBD1. Germline values: CDR1 SNHLY, CDR2 FYNNEI. The ends lost 6 bases at V and 1 base at J; junction bases unmatched: 14. This CDR3 has 18 residues. CDR3 sequence (DNA): TGTGCCAGCAGCCGCGAAAATCTACAGGGGGCAGGCACAGATACGCAGTATTTT. This translates into CASSRENLQGAGTDTQYF.

The CDR3 DNA sequence: TGTGCCAGCAGCTTCCATTTTCTCATACCGCCCGTACAGGGGGCGATCACCTTC. The encoded protein is CASSFHFLIPPVQGAITF. V and J are TRBV5-5 and TRBJ1-2; 9 nucleotides agree with TRBD1. The CDR3 extends over 18 amino acids. Germline V CDR1 and CDR2: SGHKS, YYEKEE (reference sequence). V gave up 2 bases and J gave up 13 bases; unmatched junction bases: 24.

The genes are TRBV6-5 and TRBJ2-4, with a possible D match to TRBD2 (6 bases). Deletions cut 7 bases from V and 5 bases from J, with 12 bases between. CDR1 is MNHEY, CDR2 SVGAGI, per germline. This CDR3 region has 13 residues. The CDR3 DNA is TGTGCCAGCACGTCAGGGACTGAAAACATTCAGTACTTC. Its translation is CASTSGTENIQYF.